This T cell receptor beta chain was profiled in a study of beta chain features in type 1 diabetes. General study points: TCRB CDR3s from Type 1 diabetes patients were moderately but significantly shorter in all four CD4+ subsets. Any PCR bias toward short templates would affect both groups alike. Sampled from patients, naive, central memory and Treg TCRB repertoires appeared more similar than those sampled from healthy donors.

The CDR3 loop spans 15 amino acids. In germline, CDR1 is SGHRS, CDR2 YFSETQ. V trimming: 4 bases; J trimming: 4 bases; junction bases outside the gene matches: 5. Every participating donor gave one draw, a heparinised blood sample averaging about 120 mL. The isolated RNA, all of it, was reverse transcribed, so expressed TCRB transcripts were what got sequenced. TCRdb keeps only in-frame clones here, not all; method: immunoSEQ multiplex PCR. The table lists around 70,000 clones, around 49% of them singletons. Details on this clone: Its antigen is currently unknown.

This chain joins TRBV5-1 and TRBJ2-5; TRBD1 agrees at 12 bases. This TCR was sampled from a man aged 25 to 40 with type 1 diabetes. Material: central memory CD4+ T cells from blood. The CDR3 reads CASSQGQGARETQYF. In nucleotides, the CDR3 is TGCGCCAGCAGCCAGGGACAGGGGGCGAGAGAGACCCAGTACTTC.